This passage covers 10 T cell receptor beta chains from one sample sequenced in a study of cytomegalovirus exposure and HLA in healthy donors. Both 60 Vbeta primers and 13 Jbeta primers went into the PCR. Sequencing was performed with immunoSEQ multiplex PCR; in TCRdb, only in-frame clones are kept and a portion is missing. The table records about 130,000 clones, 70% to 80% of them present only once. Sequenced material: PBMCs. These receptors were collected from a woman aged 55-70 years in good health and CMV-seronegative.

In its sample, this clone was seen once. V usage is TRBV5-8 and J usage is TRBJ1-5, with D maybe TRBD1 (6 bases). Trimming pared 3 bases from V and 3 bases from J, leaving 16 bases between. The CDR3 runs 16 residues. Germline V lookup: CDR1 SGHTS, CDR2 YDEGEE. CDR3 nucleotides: TGTGCCAGCAGCTCGGACAGTCCCACTCTCAATCAGCCCCAGCATTTT. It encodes CASSSDSPTLNQPQHF.

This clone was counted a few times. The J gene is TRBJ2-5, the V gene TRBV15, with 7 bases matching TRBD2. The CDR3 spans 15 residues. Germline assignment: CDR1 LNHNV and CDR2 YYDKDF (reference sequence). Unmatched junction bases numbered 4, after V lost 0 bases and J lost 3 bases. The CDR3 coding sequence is TGTGCCACCAGCAGAGAAAGCCTAGCGGAAGAGACCCAGTACTTC. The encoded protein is CATSRESLAEETQYF.

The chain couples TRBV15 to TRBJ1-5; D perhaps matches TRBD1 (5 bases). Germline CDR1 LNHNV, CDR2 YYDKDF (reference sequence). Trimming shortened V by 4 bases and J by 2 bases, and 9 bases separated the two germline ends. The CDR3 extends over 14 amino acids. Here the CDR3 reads CATSTGGGNQPQHF. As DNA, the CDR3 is TGTGCCACCAGCACGGGAGGGGGCAATCAGCCCCAGCATTTT.

This chain's CDR3 is CASGIAGPLPEQYF. DNA for the CDR3: TGTGCCAGCGGGATAGCGGGACCATTGCCCGAGCAGTACTTC. V gene TRBV6-5 combines with J gene TRBJ2-7; 8 bases are shared with TRBD2. CDR3 length: 14 amino acids. After removal of 8 bases from V and 6 bases from J, the junction contained 12 bases not matched to a gene. Germline V gene lookup returns CDR1 MNHEY and CDR2 SVGAGI.

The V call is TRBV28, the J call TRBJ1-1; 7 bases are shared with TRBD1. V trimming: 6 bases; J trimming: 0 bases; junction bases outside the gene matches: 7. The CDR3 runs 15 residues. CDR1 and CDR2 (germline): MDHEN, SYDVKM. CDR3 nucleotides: TGTGCCAGCAGCCCCGGACAGGCCTTGAACACTGAAGCTTTCTTT. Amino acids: CASSPGQALNTEAFF.

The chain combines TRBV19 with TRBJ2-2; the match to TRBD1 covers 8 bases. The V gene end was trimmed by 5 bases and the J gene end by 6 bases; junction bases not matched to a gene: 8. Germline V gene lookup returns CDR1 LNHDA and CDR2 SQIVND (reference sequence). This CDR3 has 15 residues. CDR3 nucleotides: TGTGCCAGTAGTCAGGACAGGGCTCTACCCGGGGAGCTGTTTTTT. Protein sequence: CASSQDRALPGELFF.

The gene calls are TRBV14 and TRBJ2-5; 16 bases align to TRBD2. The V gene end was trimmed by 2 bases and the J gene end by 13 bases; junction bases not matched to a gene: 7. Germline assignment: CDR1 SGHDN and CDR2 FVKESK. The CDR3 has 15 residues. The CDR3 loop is CASSQPGTSGRAWYF. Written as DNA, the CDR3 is TGTGCCAGCAGCCAACCCGGGACTAGCGGGAGGGCCTGGTACTTC.

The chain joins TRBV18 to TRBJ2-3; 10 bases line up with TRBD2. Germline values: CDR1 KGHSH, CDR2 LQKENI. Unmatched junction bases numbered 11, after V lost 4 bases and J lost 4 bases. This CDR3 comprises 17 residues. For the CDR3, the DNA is TGTGCCAGCTCACACTCTGGGACTAGCGCGAGTTCAGATACGCAGTATTTT. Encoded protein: CASSHSGTSASSDTQYF.

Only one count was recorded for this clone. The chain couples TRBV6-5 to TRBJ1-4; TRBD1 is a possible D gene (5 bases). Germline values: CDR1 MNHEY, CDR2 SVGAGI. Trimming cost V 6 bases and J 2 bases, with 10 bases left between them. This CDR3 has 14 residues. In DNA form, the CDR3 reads TGTGCCAGCAGAAGACAGACCACTAATGAAAAACTGTTTTTT. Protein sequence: CASRRQTTNEKLFF.

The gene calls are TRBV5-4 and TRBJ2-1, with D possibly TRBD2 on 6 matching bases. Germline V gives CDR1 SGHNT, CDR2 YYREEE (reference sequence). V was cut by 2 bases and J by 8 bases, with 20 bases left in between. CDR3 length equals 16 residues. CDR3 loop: CASSLVRLEGLDEQFF. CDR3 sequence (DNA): TGTGCCAGCAGCTTAGTTAGGCTAGAGGGACTGGATGAGCAGTTCTTC.